This TCR beta chain is drawn from a study of CXCR3-negative and CXCR3-positive naive CD8 T cells. General study findings and limits: From TRB CDR3 properties, TCR strength was inferred; surface CD5 did not differ between naive subsets. When CXCR3-positive naive cells were set against CXCR3-negative naive cells, the former had more hydrophobic TRB CDR3s.

Researchers sorted under 350,000 cells of each CD8+ T cell subset in triplicate. The naive CD8+ gate required CD45RO-CCR7+CD27+CD95- phenotype. The length of the CDR3 is 16 residues. Germline CDR1 and CDR2: SQVTM and ANQGSEA. Concerning this clonotype: Its antigen is not identified.

UMI-tagged TRB cDNA libraries were built via 5' RACE. Following a re-call of the 5' RACE reads, TCRdb has one entry per CDR3 protein and lacks DNA. The ten top clones account for roughly 1.5%, within a sample of around 6,800 distinct CDR3 sequences. The chain is built from TRBV29-1 and TRBJ2-5; the D call of TRBD2 rests on TCRdb alone, since no DNA is present to check it. The sequence was obtained from a human donor in good health. Some clones in this sample may be carry-over from other donors' samples. Material for sequencing was naive CXCR3+ CD8+ T cells from blood. Subset reported: CD45RO-CCR7+CD27+CD95- naive CD8+ T cells expressing CXCR3 (TNR3+). CDR3 region: CSVDGTSGENQETQYF.